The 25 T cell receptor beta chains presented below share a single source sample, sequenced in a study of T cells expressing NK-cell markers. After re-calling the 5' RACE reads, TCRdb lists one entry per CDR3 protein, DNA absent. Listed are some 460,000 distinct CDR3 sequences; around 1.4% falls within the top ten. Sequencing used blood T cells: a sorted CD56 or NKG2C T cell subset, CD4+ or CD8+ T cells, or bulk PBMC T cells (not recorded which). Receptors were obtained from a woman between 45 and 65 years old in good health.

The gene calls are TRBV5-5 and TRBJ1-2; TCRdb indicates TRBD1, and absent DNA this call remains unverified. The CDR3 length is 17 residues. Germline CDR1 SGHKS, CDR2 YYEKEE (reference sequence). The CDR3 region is CASSLTRGTGANYGYTF.

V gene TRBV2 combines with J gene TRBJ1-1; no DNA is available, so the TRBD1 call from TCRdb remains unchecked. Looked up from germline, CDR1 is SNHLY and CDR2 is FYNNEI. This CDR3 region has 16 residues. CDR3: CASSEDRGMSYTEAFF.

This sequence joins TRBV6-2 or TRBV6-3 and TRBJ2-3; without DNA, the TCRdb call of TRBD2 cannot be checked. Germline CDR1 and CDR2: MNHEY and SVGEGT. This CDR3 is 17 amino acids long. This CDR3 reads CASSYSLPSGSRDTQYF.

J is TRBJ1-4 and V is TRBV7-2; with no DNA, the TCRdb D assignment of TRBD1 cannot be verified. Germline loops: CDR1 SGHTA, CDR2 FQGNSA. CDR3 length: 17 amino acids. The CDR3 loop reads CASSLYGPGAGNEKLFF. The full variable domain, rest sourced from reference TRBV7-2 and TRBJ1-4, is GAGVSQSPSNKVTEKGKDVELRCDPISGHTALYWYRQSLGQGLEFLIYFQGNSAPDKSGLPSDRFSAERTGGSVSTLTIQRTQQEDSAVYLCASSLYGPGAGNEKLFFGSGTQLSVL.

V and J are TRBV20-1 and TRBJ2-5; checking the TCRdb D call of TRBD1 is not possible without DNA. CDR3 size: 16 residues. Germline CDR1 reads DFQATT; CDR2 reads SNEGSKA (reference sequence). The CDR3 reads CSAQGFGTGRQETQYF.

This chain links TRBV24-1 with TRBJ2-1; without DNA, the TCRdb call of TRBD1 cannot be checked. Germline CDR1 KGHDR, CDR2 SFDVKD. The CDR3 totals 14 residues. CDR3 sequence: CATSDPGQPNEQFF.

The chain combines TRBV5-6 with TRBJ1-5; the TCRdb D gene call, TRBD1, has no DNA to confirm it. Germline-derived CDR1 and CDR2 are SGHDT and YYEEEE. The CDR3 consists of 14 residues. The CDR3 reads CASSLGQITQPQHF.

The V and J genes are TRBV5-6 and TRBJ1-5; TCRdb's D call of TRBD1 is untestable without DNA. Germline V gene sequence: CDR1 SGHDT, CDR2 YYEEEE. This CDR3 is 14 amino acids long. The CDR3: CASSQRGTGQPQHF.

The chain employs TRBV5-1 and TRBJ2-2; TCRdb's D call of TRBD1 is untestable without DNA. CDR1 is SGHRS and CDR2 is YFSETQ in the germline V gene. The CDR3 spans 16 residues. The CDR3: CASSLGGTGTPGELFF. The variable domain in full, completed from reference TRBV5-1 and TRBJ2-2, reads KAGVTQTPRYLIKTRGQQVTLSCSPISGHRSVSWYQQTPGQGLQFLFEYFSETQRNKGNFPGRFSGRQFSNSRSEMNVSTLELGDSALYLCASSLGGTGTPGELFFGEGSRLTVL.

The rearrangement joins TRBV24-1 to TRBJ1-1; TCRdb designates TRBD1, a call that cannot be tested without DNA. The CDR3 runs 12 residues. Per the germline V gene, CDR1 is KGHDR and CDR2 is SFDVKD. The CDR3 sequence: CATSLPGAEAFF.

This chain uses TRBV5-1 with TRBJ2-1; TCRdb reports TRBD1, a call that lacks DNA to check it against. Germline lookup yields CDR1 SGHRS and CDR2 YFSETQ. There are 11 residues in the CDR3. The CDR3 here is CASSGLSLGFF.

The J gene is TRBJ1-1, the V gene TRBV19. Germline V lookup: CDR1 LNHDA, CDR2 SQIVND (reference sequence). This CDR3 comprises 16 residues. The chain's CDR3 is CASSRRSGLGNTEAFF.

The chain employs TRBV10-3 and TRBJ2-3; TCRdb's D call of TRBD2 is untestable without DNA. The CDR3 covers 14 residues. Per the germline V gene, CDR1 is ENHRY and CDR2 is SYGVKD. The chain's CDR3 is CAIRKAGFTDTQYF.

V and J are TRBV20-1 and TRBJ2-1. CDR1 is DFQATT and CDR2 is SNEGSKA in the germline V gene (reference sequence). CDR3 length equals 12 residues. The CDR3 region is CSARDPVSEQFF.

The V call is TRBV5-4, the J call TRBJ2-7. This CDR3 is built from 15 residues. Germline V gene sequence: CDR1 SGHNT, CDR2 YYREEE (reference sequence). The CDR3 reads CASSSVGQDTYEQYF. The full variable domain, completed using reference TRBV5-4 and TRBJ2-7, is ETGVTQSPTHLIKTRGQQVTLRCSSQSGHNTVSWYQQALGQGPQFIFQYYREEENGRGNFPPRFSGLQFPNYSSELNVNALELDDSALYLCASSSVGQDTYEQYFGPGTRLTVT.

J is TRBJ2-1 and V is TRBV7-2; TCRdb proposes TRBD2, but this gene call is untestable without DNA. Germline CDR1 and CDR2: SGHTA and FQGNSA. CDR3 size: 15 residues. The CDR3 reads CASSPIAGIYNEQFF.

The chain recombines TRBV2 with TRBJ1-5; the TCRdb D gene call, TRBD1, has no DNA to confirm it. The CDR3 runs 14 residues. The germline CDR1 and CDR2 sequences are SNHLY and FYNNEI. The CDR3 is CASSGGQGAQPQHF.

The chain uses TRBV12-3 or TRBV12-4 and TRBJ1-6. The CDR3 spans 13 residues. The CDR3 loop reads CASSLKGSSPLHF.

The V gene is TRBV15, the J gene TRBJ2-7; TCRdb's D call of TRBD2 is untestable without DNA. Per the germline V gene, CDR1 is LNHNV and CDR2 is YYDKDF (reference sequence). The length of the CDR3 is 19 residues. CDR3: CATSREERLAGVLGYEQYF.

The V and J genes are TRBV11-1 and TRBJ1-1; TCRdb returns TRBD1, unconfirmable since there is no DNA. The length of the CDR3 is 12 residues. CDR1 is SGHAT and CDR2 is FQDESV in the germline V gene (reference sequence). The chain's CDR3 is CASSFWTGEAFF.

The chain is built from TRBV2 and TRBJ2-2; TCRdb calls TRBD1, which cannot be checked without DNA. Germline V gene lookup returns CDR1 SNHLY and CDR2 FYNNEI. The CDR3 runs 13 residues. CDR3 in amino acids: CASGGFGTGELFF.

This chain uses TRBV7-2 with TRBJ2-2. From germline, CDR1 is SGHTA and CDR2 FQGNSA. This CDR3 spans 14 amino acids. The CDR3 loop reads CASSLGALAGELFF.

The CDR3 reads CASSILAGGTGELFF. The chain joins TRBV9 to TRBJ2-2; TCRdb names TRBD2, which stays unverified in the absence of DNA. This CDR3 has 15 amino acids. Germline lookup yields CDR1 SGDLS and CDR2 YYNGEE.

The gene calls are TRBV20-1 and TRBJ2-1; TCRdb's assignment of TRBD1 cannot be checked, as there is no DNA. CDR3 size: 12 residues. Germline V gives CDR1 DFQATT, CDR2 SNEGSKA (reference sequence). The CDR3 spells CSVAGVIDEQFF.

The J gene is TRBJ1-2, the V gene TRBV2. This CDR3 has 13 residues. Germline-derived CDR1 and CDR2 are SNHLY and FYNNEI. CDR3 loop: CASSVEVSYGYTF.